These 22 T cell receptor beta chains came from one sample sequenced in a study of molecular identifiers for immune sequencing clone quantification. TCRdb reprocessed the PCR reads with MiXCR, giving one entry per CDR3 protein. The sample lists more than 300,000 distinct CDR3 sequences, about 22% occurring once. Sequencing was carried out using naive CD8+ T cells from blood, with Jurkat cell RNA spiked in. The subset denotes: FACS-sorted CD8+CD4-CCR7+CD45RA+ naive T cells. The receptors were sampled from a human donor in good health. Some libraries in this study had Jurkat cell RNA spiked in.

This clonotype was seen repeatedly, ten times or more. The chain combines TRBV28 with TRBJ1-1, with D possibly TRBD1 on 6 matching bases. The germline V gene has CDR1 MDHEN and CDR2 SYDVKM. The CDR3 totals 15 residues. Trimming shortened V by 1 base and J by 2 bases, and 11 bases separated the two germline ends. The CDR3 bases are TGTGCCAGCAGTTTATTAGGACAGCCCAACACTGAAGCTTTCTTT. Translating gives CASSLLGQPNTEAFF. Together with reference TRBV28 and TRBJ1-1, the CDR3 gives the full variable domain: DVKVTQSSRYLVKRTGEKVFLECVQDMDHENMFWYRQDPGLGLRLIYFSYDVKMKEKGDIPEGYSVSREKKERFSLILESASTNQTSMYLCASSLLGQPNTEAFFGQGTRLTVV.

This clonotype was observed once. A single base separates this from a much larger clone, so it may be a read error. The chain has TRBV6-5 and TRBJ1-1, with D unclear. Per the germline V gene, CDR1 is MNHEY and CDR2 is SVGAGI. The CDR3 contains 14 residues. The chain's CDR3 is CASSDRHLNTGAFF. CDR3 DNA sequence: TGTGCCAGCAGCGACCGACATTTGAACACTGGAGCTTTCTTT.

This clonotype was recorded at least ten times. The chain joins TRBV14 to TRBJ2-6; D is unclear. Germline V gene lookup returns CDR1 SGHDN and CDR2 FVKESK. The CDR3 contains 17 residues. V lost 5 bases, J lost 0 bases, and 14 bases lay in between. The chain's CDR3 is CASSEAAPGSGANVLTF. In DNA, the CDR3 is TGTGCCAGCAGCGAAGCCGCGCCGGGCTCTGGGGCCAACGTCCTGACTTTC.

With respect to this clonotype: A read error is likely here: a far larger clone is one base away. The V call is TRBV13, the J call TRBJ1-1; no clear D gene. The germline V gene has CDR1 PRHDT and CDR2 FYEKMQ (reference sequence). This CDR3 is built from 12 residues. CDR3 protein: CAGSLKNTEAFF. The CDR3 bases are TGTGCCGGCAGCCTAAAAAACACTGAAGCTTTCTTT.

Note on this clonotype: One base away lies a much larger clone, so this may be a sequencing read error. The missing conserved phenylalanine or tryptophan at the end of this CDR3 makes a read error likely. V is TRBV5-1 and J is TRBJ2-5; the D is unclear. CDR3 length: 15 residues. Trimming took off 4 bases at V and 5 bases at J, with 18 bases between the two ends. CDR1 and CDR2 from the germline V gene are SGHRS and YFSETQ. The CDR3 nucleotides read TGCGCCAGCAGCCCCGAGAGGATGTTGGTGGAGACCCAGTACTCC. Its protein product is CASSPERMLVETQYS.

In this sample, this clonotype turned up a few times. The CDR3 reads CASSTLDGMQYF. The CDR3 region has the DNA TGTGCCAGCAGCACCCTAGACGGGATGCAGTACTTC. The chain has TRBV11-2 and TRBJ2-7; a possible D gene is TRBD2 (5 bases). Trimming took off 5 bases at V and 9 bases at J, with 14 bases between the two ends. Germline CDR1 SGHAT, CDR2 FQNNGV. The CDR3 is 12 residues long.

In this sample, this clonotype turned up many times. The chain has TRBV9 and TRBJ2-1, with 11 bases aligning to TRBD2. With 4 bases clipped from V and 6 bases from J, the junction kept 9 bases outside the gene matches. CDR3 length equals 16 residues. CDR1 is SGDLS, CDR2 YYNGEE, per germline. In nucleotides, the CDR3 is TGTGCCAGCAGCCTCAGCGGGACTAGCGGCCTCAATGAGCAGTTCTTC. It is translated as CASSLSGTSGLNEQFF.

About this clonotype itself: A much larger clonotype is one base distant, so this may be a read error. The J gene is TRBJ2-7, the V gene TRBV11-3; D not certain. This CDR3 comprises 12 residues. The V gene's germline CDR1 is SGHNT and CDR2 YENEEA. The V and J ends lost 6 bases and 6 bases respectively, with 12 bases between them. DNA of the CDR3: TGTGCCAGCAGACCGGACGGAAGCGAGCAGTACTTC. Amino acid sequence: CASRPDGSEQYF. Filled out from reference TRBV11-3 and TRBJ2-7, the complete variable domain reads EAGVVQSPRYKIIEKKQPVAFWCNPISGHNTLYWYLQNLGQGPELLIRYENEEAVDDSQLPKDRFSAERLKGVDSTLKIQPAELGDSAVYLCASRPDGSEQYFGPGTRLTVT.

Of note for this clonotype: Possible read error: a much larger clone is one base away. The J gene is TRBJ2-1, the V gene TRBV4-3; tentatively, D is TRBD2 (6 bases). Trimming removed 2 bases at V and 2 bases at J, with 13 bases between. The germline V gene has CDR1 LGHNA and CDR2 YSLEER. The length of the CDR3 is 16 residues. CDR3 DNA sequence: TGCGCCAGCAGCCAAACAGTGGGAGGAGCCTACAATGAGCAGTTCTTC. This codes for CASSQTVGGAYNEQFF.

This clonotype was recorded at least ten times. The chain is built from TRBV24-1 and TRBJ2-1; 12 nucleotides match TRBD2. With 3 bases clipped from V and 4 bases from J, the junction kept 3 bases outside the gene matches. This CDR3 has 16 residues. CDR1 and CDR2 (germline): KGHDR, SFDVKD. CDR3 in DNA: TGTGCCACCAGTGATCTAGCGGGAGGGCCGTACAATGAGCAGTTCTTC. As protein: CATSDLAGGPYNEQFF.

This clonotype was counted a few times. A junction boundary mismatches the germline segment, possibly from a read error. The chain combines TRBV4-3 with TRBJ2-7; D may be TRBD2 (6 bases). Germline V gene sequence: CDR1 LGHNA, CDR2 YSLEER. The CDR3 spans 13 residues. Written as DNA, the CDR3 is TGCACCAGCAGCCAAGGAGCGGGTTACGAGCAGTACTTC. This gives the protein CTSSQGAGYEQYF.

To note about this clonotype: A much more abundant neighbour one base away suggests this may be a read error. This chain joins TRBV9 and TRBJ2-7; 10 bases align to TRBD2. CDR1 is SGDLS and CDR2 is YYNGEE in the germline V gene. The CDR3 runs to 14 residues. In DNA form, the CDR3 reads TGTGCCCGCAGCGTAGCGGGGGGCTCCTACGAGCAGTACTTC. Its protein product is CARSVAGGSYEQYF.

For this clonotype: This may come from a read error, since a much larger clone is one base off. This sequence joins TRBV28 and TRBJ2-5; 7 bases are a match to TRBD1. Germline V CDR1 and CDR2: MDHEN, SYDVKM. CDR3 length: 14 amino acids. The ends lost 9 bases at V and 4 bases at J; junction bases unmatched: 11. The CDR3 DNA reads TGTGCCAGTTCGGAACACAGGGGCCGAGAGACCCAGTACTTC. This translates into CASSEHRGRETQYF.

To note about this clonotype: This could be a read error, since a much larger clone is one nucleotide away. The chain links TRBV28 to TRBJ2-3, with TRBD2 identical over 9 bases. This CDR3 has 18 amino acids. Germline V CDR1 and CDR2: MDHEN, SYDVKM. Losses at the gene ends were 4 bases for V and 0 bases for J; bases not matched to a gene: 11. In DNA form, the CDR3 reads TGTGCCAGCAGTTCGATAGCGGGAGAGATCACTAGCACAGATACGCAGTATTTT. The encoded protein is CASSSIAGEITSTDTQYF.

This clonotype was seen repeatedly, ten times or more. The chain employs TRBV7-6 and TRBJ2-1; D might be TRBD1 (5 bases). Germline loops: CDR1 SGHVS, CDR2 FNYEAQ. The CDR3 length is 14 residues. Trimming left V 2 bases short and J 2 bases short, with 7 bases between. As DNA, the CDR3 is TGTGCCAGCAGCTTAACAGGTGCCTACAATGAGCAGTTCTTC. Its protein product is CASSLTGAYNEQFF.

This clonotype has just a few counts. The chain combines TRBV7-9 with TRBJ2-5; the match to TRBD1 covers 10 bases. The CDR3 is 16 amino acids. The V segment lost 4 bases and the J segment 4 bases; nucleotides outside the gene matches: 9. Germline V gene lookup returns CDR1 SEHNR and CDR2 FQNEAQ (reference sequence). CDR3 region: CASSSTGGALIETQYF. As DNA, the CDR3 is TGTGCCAGCAGCTCGACAGGGGGCGCGTTGATAGAGACCCAGTACTTC.

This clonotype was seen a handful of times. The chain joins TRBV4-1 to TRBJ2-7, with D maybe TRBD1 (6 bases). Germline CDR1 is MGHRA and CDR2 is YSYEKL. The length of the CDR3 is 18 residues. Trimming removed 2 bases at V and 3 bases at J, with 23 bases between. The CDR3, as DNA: TGCGCCAGCAGCCAACATCAACCCGGCCGGGACATTTTCTACGAGCAGTACTTC. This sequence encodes CASSQHQPGRDIFYEQYF.

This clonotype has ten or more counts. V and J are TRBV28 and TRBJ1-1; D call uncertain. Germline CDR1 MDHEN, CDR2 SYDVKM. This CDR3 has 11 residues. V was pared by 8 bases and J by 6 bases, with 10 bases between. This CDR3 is CASRVGAEAFF. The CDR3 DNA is TGTGCCAGCCGGGTAGGCGCTGAAGCTTTCTTT.

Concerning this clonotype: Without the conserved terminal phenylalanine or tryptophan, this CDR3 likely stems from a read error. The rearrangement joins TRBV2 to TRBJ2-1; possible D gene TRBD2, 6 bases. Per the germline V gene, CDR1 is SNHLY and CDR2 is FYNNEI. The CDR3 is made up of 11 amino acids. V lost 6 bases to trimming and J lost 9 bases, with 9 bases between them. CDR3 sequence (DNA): TGTGCCAGCAGCACTAGCTCTGAGCAGTTCCTC. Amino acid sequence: CASSTSSEQFL.

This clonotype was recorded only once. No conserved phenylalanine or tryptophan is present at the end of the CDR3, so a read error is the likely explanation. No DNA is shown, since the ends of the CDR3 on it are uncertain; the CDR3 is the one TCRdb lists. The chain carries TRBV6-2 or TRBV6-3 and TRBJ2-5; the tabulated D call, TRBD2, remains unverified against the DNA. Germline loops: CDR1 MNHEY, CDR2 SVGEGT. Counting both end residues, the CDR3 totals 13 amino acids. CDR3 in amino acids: CASSYGPSGGQDV.

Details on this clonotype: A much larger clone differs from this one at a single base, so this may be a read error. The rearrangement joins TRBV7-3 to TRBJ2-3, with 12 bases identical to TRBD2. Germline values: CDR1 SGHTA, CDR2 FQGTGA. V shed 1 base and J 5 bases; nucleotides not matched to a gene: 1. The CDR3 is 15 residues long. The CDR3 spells CASSLMGLAGDTQYF. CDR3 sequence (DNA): TGTGCCAGCAGCTTAATGGGACTAGCGGGAGATACGCAGTATTTT.

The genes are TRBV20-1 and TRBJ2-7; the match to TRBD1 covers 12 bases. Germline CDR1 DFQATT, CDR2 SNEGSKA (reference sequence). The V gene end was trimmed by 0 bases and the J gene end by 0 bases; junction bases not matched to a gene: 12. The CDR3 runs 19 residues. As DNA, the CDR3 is TGCAGTGCTAGAGATCTTTGGGACAGGGGGCGTTTAGTCTCCTACGAGCAGTACTTC. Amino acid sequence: CSARDLWDRGRLVSYEQYF.